The present T cell receptor (beta chain) was sequenced within a study of control samples from healthy donors and cancer patients. This CDR3 spans 13 amino acids. The V gene lost 5 bases and the J gene lost 8 bases, with 15 bases spanning the gap. From germline, CDR1 is LNHDA and CDR2 SQIVND (reference sequence). Libraries were prepared by immunoSEQ multiplex PCR; TCRdb keeps only in-frame clonotypes and omits some of them. The table shows 55,000 to 90,000 clones, with 84% occurring only once. The V and J genes are TRBV19 and TRBJ1-2; D is undetermined. Sample: blood. This TCR was sampled from a man aged 50 to 59 in good health. The chain's CDR3 is CASSPLRGMGYTF. The CDR3 bases are TGTGCCAGTAGTCCACTGAGAGGTATGGGCTACACCTTC.